This is a list of T cell receptor beta chains from one sample in a study of neurological immune-mediated disorders. TCRdb ran MiXCR on the 5' RACE reads and lists one entry per CDR3 protein. The data hold roughly 38,000 distinct CDR3 sequences, with roughly 7% observed a single time. Sequences were obtained from PBMCs. The receptor set was obtained from a woman between 40 and 55 years old in good health. Each CDR3 is given with its conserved first and last residue. The D gene is left open where the match is weak. A clone size is listed for some rows: how often the clone was seen (once, few, many), or a class if it is expanded.

d_call: .
v_call: TRBV3-1
j_call: TRBJ2-3
clone_size: many
cdr3_nt: TGTGCCAGCAGCTTGAATCGGGGGGCATCAGATACGCAGTATTTT
cdr3_aa: CASSLNRGASDTQYF

d_call: .
v_call: TRBV5-1
j_call: TRBJ2-1
clone_size: many
cdr3_nt: TGCGCCAGCAGCTCAGACAGGTCGGGGGAGTTCTTC
cdr3_aa: CASSSDRSGEFF

d_call: TRBD1
v_call: TRBV27
j_call: TRBJ2-3
clone_size: many
cdr3_nt: TGTGCCAGCAGTTCACGGACAGGGATGACAGATACGCAGTATTTT
cdr3_aa: CASSSRTGMTDTQYF

d_call: .
v_call: TRBV5-1
j_call: TRBJ1-5
clone_size: many
cdr3_nt: TGCGCCAGCAGCTTGGGTGGTTGGGATCAGCCCCAGCATTTT
cdr3_aa: CASSLGGWDQPQHF

d_call: .
v_call: TRBV5-1
j_call: TRBJ2-3
clone_size: many
cdr3_nt: TGCGCCAGCAGCTTCCAATCTAGCACAGATACGCAGTATTTT
cdr3_aa: CASSFQSSTDTQYF

d_call: .
v_call: TRBV28
j_call: TRBJ2-1
clone_size: many
cdr3_nt: TGTGCCAGCAGATCGACTAGTTTTAGGCAGTTCTTC
cdr3_aa: CASRSTSFRQFF

d_call: TRBD1
v_call: TRBV10-2
j_call: TRBJ2-3
clone_size: many
cdr3_nt: TGCGCCATCTCGGACAGGGAACGGGGCACAGATACGCAGTATTTT
cdr3_aa: CAISDRERGTDTQYF

d_call: TRBD2
v_call: TRBV7-6
j_call: TRBJ2-1
clone_size: many
cdr3_nt: TGTGCCAGCAGCCAGCGACTAGCGGGGTTCTCCTACAATGAGCAGTTCTTC
cdr3_aa: CASSQRLAGFSYNEQFF

d_call: .
v_call: TRBV25-1
j_call: TRBJ1-2
clone_size: .
cdr3_nt: TGTGCCAGCAGTGAATCTGGAGTTCTTAACTATGGCTACACCTTC
cdr3_aa: CASSESGVLNYGYTF

d_call: TRBD2
v_call: TRBV5-1
j_call: TRBJ2-2
clone_size: many
cdr3_nt: TGCGCCAGCAGCTTGGAGCTAGCGGGAGGGCCGGGATACACCGGGGAGCTGTTTTTT
cdr3_aa: CASSLELAGGPGYTGELFF

d_call: .
v_call: TRBV12-3/TRBV12-4
j_call: TRBJ2-2
clone_size: many
cdr3_nt: TGTGCCAGCAGCCTTGTGAGGTCCGGGGAGCTGTTTTTT
cdr3_aa: CASSLVRSGELFF

d_call: TRBD2
v_call: TRBV5-8
j_call: TRBJ2-2
clone_size: many
cdr3_nt: TGTGCCAGCAGTTCAGGCGGGGGGGCGCTGAACACCGGGGAGCTGTTTTTT
cdr3_aa: CASSSGGGALNTGELFF

d_call: .
v_call: TRBV20-1
j_call: TRBJ2-1
clone_size: many
cdr3_nt: TGCAGTGCTAGAGATCTAGAATCTGGACGCGGTGAGCAGTTCTTC
cdr3_aa: CSARDLESGRGEQFF

d_call: .
v_call: TRBV7-9
j_call: TRBJ2-2
clone_size: many
cdr3_nt: TGTGCCAGCAGTTACACCGGCGGGACCGGGGAGCTGTTTTTT
cdr3_aa: CASSYTGGTGELFF

d_call: TRBD1
v_call: TRBV12-3/TRBV12-4
j_call: TRBJ1-5
clone_size: many
cdr3_nt: TGTGCCAGCAGTTCCCCGGGACAGTATCAGCCCCAGCATTTT
cdr3_aa: CASSSPGQYQPQHF

d_call: .
v_call: TRBV5-1
j_call: TRBJ1-1
clone_size: many
cdr3_nt: TGCGCCAGCAGCGCACGGCCGGAGAGCACTGAAGCTTTCTTT
cdr3_aa: CASSARPESTEAFF

d_call: .
v_call: TRBV5-6
j_call: TRBJ1-2
clone_size: many
cdr3_nt: TGTGCCAGCAGCTTTCTAAGTAGGGTTGGCTACACCTTC
cdr3_aa: CASSFLSRVGYTF

d_call: TRBD2
v_call: TRBV30
j_call: TRBJ2-1
clone_size: few
cdr3_nt: TGTGCCTGGAGTGGACTAGCGTACAATGAGCAGTTCTTC
cdr3_aa: CAWSGLAYNEQFF

d_call: TRBD2
v_call: TRBV3-1
j_call: TRBJ2-3
clone_size: many
cdr3_nt: TGTGCCCCATCCAGCGGGGGGATTACAGATACGCAGTATTTT
cdr3_aa: CAPSSGGITDTQYF

d_call: TRBD2
v_call: TRBV4-1
j_call: TRBJ2-5
clone_size: many
cdr3_nt: TGCGCCAGCAGCCAAGCTAGCGGGGGGGCCTTGGAGACCCAGTACTTC
cdr3_aa: CASSQASGGALETQYF

d_call: .
v_call: TRBV6-4
j_call: TRBJ2-7
clone_size: many
cdr3_nt: TGTGCCAGCAGTGACTCCGGGGTAGGGGCCTACGAGCAGTACTTC
cdr3_aa: CASSDSGVGAYEQYF

d_call: .
v_call: TRBV5-6
j_call: TRBJ2-1
clone_size: many
cdr3_nt: TGTGCCAGCAGCTTGGGACGAACCTCCTACAATGAGCAGTTCTTC
cdr3_aa: CASSLGRTSYNEQFF

d_call: .
v_call: TRBV7-2
j_call: TRBJ1-1
clone_size: many
cdr3_nt: TGTGCCAGCAGCCACCACAGGGTCAGGAGCACTGAAGCTTTCTTT
cdr3_aa: CASSHHRVRSTEAFF

d_call: .
v_call: TRBV7-9
j_call: TRBJ2-4
clone_size: many
cdr3_nt: TGTGCCAGCAGCTTATCAACAGGGCTAAACATTCAGTACTTC
cdr3_aa: CASSLSTGLNIQYF